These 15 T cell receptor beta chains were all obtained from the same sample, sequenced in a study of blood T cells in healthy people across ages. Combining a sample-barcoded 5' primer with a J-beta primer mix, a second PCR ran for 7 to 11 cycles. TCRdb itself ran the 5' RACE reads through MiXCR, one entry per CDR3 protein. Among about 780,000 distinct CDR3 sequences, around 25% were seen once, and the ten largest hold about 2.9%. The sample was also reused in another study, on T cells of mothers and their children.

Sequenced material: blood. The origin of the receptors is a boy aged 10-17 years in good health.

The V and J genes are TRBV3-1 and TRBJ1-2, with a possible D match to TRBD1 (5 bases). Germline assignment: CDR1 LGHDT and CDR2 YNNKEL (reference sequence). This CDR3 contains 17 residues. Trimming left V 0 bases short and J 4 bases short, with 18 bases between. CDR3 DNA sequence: TGTGCCAGCAGCCAAGAAGGAGTCGGGGAGGGGCTCTATGGCTACACCTTC. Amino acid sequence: CASSQEGVGEGLYGYTF.

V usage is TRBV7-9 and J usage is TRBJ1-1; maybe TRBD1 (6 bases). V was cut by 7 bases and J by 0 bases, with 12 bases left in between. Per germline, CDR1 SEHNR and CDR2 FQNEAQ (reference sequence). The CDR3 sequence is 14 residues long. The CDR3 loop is CASTLQGVNTEAFF. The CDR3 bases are TGTGCCAGCACCCTACAGGGAGTGAACACTGAAGCTTTCTTT.

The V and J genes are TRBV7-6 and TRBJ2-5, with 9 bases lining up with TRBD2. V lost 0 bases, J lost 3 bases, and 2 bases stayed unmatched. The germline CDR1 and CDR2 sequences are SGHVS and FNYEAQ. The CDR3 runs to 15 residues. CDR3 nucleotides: TGTGCCAGCAGCTTAGCGGCTAGCGGGGAAGAGACCCAGTACTTC. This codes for CASSLAASGEETQYF. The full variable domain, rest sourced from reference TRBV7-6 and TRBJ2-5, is GAGVSQSPRYKVTKRGQDVALRCDPISGHVSLYWYRQALGQGPEFLTYFNYEAQQDKSGLPNDRFSAERPEGSISTLTIQRTEQRDSAMYRCASSLAASGEETQYFGPGTRLLVL.

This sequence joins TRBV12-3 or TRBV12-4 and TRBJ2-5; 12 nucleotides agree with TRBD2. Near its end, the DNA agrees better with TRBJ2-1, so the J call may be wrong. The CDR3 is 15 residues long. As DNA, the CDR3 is TGTGCCAGCAGACCGGGACTAGCGGGTTTCAATGAGCAGTTCTTC. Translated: CASRPGLAGFNEQFF.

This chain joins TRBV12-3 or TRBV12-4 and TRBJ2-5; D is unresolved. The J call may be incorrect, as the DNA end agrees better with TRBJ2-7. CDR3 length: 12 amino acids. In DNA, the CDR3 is TGTGCCAGCAGTCAGTCGCGGAGCGAGCAGTACTTC. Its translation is CASSQSRSEQYF.

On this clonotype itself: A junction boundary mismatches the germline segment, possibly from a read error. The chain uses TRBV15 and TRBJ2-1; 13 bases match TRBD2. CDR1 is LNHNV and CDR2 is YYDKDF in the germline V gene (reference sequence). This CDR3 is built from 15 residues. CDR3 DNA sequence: TGTACCACCAGCGGGGGACTAGCGGGGTACAATGAGCAGTTCTTC. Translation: CTTSGGLAGYNEQFF.

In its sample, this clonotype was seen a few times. The chain's CDR3 is CASSLVGHEQFF. The CDR3 DNA reads TGTGCCAGCAGCTTGGTGGGTCATGAGCAGTTCTTC. The V call is TRBV5-6, the J call TRBJ2-1, with D hard to call. Looked up from germline, CDR1 is SGHDT and CDR2 is YYEEEE. V was clipped by 0 bases and J by 8 bases, with 6 bases between them. This CDR3 has 12 amino acids.

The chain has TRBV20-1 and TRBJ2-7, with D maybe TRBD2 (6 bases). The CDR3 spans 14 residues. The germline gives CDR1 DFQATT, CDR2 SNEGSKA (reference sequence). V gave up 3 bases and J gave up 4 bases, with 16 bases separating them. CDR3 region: CSARWDSRRYEQYF. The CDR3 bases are TGCAGTGCTAGGTGGGACTCGAGGAGGTACGAGCAGTACTTC.

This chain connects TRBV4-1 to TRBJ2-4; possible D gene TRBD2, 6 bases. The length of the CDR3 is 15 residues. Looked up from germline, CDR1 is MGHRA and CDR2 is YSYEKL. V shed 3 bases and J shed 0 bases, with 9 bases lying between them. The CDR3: CASSHGLKAKNIQYF. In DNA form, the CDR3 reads TGCGCCAGCAGCCACGGACTAAAAGCCAAAAACATTCAGTACTTC.

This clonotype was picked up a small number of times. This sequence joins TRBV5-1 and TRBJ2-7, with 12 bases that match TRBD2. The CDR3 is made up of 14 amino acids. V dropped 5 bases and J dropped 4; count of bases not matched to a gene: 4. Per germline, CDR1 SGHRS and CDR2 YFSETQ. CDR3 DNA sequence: TGCGCCAGCAGGAGGACTAGCGGGGAGTACGAGCAGTACTTC. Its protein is CASRRTSGEYEQYF.

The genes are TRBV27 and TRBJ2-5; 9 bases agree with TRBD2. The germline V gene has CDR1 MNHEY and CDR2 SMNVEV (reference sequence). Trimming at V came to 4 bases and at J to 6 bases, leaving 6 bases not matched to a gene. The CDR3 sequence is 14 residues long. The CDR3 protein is CASSSGLAPQTQYF. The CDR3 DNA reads TGTGCCAGCAGTTCGGGACTAGCACCCCAGACCCAGTACTTC.

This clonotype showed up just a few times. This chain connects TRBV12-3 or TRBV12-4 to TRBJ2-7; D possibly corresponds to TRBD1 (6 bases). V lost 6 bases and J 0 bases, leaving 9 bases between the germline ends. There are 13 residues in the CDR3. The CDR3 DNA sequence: TGTGCCAGCAGCAACAGGGTCTCCTACGAGCAGTACTTC. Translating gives CASSNRVSYEQYF.

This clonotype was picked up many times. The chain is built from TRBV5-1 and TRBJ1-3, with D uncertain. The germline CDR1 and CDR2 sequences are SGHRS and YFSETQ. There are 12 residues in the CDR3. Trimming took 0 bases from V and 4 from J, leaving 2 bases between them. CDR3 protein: CASSLEGNTIYF. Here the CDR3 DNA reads TGCGCCAGCAGCTTGGAGGGAAACACCATATATTTT.

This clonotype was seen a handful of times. The CDR3 spells CASRVSGARLQETQYF. CDR3 nucleotides: TGTGCCAGCAGAGTGTCAGGGGCGCGGCTCCAAGAGACCCAGTACTTC. This rearrangement joins TRBV5-5 to TRBJ2-5; D might be TRBD1 (6 bases). The V gene lost 5 bases and the J gene lost 1 base, with 18 bases spanning the gap. The CDR3 runs 16 residues. Germline V gene data show CDR1 as SGHKS and CDR2 as YYEKEE (reference sequence).

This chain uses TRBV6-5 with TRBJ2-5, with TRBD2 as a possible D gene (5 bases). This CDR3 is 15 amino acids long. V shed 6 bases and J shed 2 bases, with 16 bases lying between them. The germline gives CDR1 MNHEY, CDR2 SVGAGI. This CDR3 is CASSTEGHPQETQYF. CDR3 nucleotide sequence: TGTGCCAGCAGCACCGAGGGCCATCCACAAGAGACCCAGTACTTC.